What follows describes a single T cell receptor (beta chain). As originally analysed: Reference gene primer amplification gave estimated nucleated cell counts. TCRdb's table, derived via immunoSEQ multiplex PCR, lists solely in-frame clones and lacks some. Clone size and the V and J calls come from that table; the DNA yielded D and trimming. In the table there are 55,000 to 80,000 clones, 75% to 90% of which are singletons. These data are taken from a study of blood T cell repertoires in COVID-19. For the study at large: Samples representing acute and convalescent COVID-19 were sourced from the United States, Italy and Spain.

The germline V gene encodes CDR1 SQVTM and CDR2 ANQGSEA. V lost 3 bases, J lost 6 bases, and 4 bases stayed unmatched. The CDR3 contains 13 residues. Sequenced: peripheral blood. This clonotype was obtained from a human donor in a cohort sampled during active COVID-19. The chain uses TRBV29-1 and TRBJ1-2, with 10 bases that match TRBD1. The CDR3 sequence is CSVDSGQGNGYTF. The CDR3 DNA sequence: TGCAGCGTTGATTCGGGACAGGGGAATGGCTACACCTTC.